This note documents a single TCR beta chain sequence. Its target is not known. A much larger clonotype is one base distant, so this may be a read error. This record belongs to a study of T cell repertoires in cytomegalovirus infection. The CDR3 has 15 amino acids. Looked up from germline, CDR1 is SGHTA and CDR2 is FQGNSA. V shed 4 bases and J shed 7 bases, with 17 bases lying between them. TCRdb processed the reads anew with MiXCR; each CDR3 protein has one entry. The table shows approximately 600,000 distinct CDR3 sequences, with around two fifths occurring only once. Sequencing used cultured PBMCs, obtained from culture after CMV antigen stimulation. The receptor comes from a human donor in good health (CMV status not recorded). Some clones in this sample may be carry-over from other donors' samples. This chain joins TRBV7-2 and TRBJ2-1; no definite D call. The CDR3 protein is CASSYRYNPRNEQFF. The CDR3 DNA sequence: TGTGCCAGCAGCTACCGGTATAATCCTAGGAATGAGCAGTTCTTC.